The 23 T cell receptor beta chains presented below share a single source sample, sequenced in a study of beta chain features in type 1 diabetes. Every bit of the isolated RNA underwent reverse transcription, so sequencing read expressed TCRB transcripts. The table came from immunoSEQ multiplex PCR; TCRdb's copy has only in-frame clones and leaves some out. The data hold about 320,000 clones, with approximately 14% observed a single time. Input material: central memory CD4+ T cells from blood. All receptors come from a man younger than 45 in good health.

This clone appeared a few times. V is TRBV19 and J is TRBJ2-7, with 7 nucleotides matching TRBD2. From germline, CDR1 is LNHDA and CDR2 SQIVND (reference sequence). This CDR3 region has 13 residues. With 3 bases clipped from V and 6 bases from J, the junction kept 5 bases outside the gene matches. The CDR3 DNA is TGTGCCAGTAGTATCCGGACTAGGGGCGAGCAGTACTTC. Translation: CASSIRTRGEQYF.

CDR3 nucleotide sequence: TGTGCCAGCACCGGGGGCTACAATGAGCAGTTCTTC. It codes for CASTGGYNEQFF. The chain has TRBV6-1 and TRBJ2-1; tentative D call: TRBD2 (6 bases). CDR1 is MNHNS and CDR2 is SASEGT in the germline V gene. The CDR3 spans 12 residues. The V end lost 7 bases, the J end lost 3 bases, and 7 bases lay between the germline ends.

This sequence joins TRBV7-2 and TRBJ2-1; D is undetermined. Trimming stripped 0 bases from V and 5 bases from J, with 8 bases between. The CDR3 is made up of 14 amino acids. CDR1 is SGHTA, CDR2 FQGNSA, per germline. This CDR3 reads CASSLAGKNNEQFF. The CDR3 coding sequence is TGTGCCAGCAGCTTAGCTGGAAAGAACAATGAGCAGTTCTTC.

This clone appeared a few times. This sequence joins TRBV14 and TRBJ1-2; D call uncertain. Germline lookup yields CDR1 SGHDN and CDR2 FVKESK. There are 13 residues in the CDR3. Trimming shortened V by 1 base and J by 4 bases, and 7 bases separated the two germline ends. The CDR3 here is CASSQGGSYGYTF. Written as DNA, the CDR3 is TGTGCCAGCAGCCAAGGTGGTAGCTATGGCTACACCTTC. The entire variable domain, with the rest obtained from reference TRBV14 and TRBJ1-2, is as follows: EAGVTQFPSHSVIEKGQTVTLRCDPISGHDNLYWYRRVMGKEIKFLLHFVKESKQDESGMPNNRFLAERTGGTYSTLKVQPAELEDSGVYFCASSQGGSYGYTFGSGTRLTVV.

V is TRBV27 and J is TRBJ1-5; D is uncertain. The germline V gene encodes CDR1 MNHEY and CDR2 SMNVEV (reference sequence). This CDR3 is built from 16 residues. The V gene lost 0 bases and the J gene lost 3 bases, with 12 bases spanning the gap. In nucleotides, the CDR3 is TGTGCCAGCAGTTTATCAGGAGGGTTAATCAATCAGCCCCAGCATTTT. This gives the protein CASSLSGGLINQPQHF.

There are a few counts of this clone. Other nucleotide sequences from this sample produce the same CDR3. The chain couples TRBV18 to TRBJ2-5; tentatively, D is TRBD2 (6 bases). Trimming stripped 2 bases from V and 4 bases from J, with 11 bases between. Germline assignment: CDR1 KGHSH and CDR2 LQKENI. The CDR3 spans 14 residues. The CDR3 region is CASSPSQGGETQYF. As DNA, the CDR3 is TGTGCCAGCTCACCATCCCAGGGAGGAGAGACCCAGTACTTC.

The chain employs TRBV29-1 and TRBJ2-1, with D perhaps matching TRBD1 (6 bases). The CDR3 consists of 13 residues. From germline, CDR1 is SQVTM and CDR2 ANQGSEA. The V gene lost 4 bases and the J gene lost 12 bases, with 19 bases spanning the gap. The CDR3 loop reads CSVVRTDTMVQFF. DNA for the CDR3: TGCAGCGTTGTGCGGACAGATACAATGGTGCAGTTCTTC.

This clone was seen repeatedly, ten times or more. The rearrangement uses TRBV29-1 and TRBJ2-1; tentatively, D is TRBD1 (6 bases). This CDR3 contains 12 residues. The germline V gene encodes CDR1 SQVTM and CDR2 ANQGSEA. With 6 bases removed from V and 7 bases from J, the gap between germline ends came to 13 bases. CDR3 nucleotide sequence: TGCAGCGTGCACAGGGTTGAGAATGAGCAGTTCTTC. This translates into CSVHRVENEQFF.

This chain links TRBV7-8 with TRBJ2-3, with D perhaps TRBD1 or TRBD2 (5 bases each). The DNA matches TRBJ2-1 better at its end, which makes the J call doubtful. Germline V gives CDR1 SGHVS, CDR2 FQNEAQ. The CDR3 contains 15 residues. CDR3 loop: CASSPTGGPYNEQFF. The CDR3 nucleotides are TGTGCCAGCAGCCCTACAGGAGGACCCTACAATGAGCAGTTCTTC.

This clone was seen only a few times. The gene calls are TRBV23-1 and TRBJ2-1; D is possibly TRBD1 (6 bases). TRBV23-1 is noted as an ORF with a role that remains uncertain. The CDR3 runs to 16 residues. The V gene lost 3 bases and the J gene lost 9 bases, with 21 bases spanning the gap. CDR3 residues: CASSHLRGLTISEQFF. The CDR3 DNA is TGCGCCAGCAGTCACCTCAGGGGTTTAACCATCTCTGAGCAGTTCTTC.

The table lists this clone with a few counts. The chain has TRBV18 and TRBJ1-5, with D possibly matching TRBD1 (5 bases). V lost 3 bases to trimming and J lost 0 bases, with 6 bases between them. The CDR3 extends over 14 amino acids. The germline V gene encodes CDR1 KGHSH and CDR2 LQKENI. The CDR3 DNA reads TGTGCCAGCTCACCGGGGGTTAGCAATCAGCCCCAGCATTTT. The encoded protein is CASSPGVSNQPQHF.

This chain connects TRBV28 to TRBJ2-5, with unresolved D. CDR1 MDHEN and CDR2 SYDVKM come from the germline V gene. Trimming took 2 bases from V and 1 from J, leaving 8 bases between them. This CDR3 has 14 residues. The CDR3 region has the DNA TGTGCCAGCAGTTTACCCTCGCTCCAAGAGACCCAGTACTTC. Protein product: CASSLPSLQETQYF.

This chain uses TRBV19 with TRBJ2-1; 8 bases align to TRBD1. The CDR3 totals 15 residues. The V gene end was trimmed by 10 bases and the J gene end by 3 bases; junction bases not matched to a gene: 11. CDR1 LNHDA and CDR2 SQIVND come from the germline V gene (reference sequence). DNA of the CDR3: TGTGCCACCATGGCCCGGACAGGGAACTACAATGAGCAGTTCTTC. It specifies CATMARTGNYNEQFF.

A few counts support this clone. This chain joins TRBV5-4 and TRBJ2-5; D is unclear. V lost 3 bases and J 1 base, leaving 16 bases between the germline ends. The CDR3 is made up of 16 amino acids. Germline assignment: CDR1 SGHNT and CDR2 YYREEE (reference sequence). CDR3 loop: CASSSGQVDIQETQYF. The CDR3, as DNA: TGTGCCAGCAGCTCCGGGCAGGTGGATATCCAAGAGACCCAGTACTTC.

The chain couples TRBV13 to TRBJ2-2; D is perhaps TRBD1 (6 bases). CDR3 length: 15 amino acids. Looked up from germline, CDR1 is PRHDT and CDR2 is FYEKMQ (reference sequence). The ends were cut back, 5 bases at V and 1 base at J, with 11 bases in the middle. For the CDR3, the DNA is TGTGCCAGCAGCCCAGACAGGAGGAACACCGGGGAGCTGTTTTTT. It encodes CASSPDRRNTGELFF.

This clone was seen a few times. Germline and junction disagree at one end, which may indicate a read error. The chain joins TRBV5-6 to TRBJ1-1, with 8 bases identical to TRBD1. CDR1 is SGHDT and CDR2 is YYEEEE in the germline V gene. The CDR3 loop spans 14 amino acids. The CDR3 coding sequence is TGTGCCAGCAGATTGGGCAGGGGGCGAACTGAAGCTTTCTTT. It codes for CASRLGRGRTEAFF. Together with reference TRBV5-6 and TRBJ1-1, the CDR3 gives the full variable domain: DAGVTQSPTHLIKTRGQQVTLRCSPKSGHDTVSWYQQALGQGPQFIFQYYEEEERQRGNFPDRFSGHQFPNYSSELNVNALLLGDSALYLCASRLGRGRTEAFFGQGTRLTVV.

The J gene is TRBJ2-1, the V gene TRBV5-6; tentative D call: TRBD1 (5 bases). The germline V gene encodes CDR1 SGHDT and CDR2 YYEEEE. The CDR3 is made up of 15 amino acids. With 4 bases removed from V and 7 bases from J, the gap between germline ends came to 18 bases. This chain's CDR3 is CASSPWGNNLNEQFF. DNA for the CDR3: TGTGCCAGCAGCCCGTGGGGCAATAATCTAAATGAGCAGTTCTTC.

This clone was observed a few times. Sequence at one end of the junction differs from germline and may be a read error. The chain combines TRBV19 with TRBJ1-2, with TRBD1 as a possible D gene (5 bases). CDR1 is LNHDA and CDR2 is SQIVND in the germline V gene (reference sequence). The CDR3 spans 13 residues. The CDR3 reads CASSLRDGPVAAF. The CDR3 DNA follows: TGTGCCAGTAGTCTCCGGGACGGACCAGTCGCGGCCTTC.

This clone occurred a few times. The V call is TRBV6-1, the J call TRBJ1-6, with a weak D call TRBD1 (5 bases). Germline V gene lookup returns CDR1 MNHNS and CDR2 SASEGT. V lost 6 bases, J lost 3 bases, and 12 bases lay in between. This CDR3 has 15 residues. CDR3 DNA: TGTGCCAGCAGGGCAGGGAGCCTCTATAATTCACCCCTCCACTTT. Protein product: CASRAGSLYNSPLHF.

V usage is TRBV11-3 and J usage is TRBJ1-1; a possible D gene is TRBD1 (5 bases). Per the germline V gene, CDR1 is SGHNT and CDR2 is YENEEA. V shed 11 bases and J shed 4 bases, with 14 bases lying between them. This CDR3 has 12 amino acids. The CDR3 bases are TGTGCCTGCAAATGGGGGGGCACTGAAGCTTTCTTT. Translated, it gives CACKWGGTEAFF.

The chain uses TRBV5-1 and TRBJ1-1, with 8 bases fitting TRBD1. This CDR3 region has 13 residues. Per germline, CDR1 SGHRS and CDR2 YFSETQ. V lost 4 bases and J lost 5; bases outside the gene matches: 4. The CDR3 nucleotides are TGCGCCAGCAGCGTGACAGGGGTGACTGAAGCTTTCTTT. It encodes CASSVTGVTEAFF.

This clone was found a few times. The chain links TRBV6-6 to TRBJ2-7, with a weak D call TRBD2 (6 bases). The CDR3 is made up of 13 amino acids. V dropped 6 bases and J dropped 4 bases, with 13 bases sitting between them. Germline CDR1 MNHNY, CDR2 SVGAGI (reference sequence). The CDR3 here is CASSDQTSYEQYV. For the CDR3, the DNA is TGTGCCAGCAGCGATCAGACTAGTTACGAGCAGTACGTC.

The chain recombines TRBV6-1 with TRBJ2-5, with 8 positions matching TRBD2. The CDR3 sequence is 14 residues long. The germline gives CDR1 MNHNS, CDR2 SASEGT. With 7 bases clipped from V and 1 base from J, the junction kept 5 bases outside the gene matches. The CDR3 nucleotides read TGTGCCAGCACAACCGGGGGGGCCCAAGAGACCCAGTACTTC. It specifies CASTTGGAQETQYF.